This TCR beta chain is from a study of OX40 agonist ivuxolimab in advanced cancers. The protocol was immunoSEQ multiplex PCR, while the TCRdb copy is restricted to in-frame clones and leaves out a portion. This repertoire shows tens of thousands of clones, roughly 90% found once; its top ten account for over 7.5%. The V end lost 1 base, the J end lost 3 bases, and 7 bases lay between the germline ends. Germline V gene sequence: CDR1 SGHRS, CDR2 YFSETQ. The CDR3 covers 13 residues. The sequence came from an adult with an advanced solid tumor such as melanoma, head and neck, liver or kidney cancer. The gene calls are TRBV5-1 and TRBJ1-1; D is unresolved. This specimen consisted of CD4+ or CD8+ T cells sorted from blood, obtained in a trial of the OX40 agonist ivuxolimab. The CDR3 bases are TGCGCCAGCAGCTTGAGATGGGACACTGAAGCTTTCTTT. Translation gives CASSLRWDTEAFF.